This T cell receptor beta chain was recorded in a study of low-dose radiotherapy and immunotherapy resistance in tumors. Study overall: Cohort 1 received 0.5 Gy per fraction every 2 weeks, totaling 6.5 Gy.

As to time point: before trial treatment. Eligibility required advanced solid tumors lacking tumor-infiltrating lymphocytes. Gene-specific TRAV and TRBV primers were used for first-strand cDNA, covering alpha and beta chains. TCRs underwent 15 to 20 PCR cycles of amplification with a constant-region primer and V-primer adapter. After the mRNA was isolated, it was amplified using in vitro transcription. A single record per CDR3 protein comes from TCRdb applying MiXCR to the reads. The data contain 80,000 to 95,000 distinct CDR3 sequences, more than 7.5% of them singletons. V lost 2 bases, J lost 4 bases, and 11 bases lay in between. The CDR3 length is 15 residues. Looked up from germline, CDR1 is SGHTA and CDR2 is FQGNSA. This clonotype came up many times.

The source is a male donor with prostate cancer. This specimen was PBMCs, taken before treatment. The genes are TRBV7-2 and TRBJ2-2; perhaps D is TRBD1 or TRBD2 (5 bases each). The CDR3 bases are TGTGCCAGCAGCTTAAGTTCAGGGACCACCGGGGAGCTGTTTTTT. It codes for CASSLSSGTTGELFF. Supplemented by reference TRBV7-2 and TRBJ2-2, the full variable domain reads GAGVSQSPSNKVTEKGKDVELRCDPISGHTALYWYRQSLGQGLEFLIYFQGNSAPDKSGLPSDRFSAERTGGSVSTLTIQRTQQEDSAVYLCASSLSSGTTGELFFGEGSRLTVL.